Listed here is a single TCR beta chain. As yet, its antigen is unknown. The PCR employed 60 Vbeta primers together with 13 Jbeta primers. Source study methods: Approximately 11 million of the about 80 million unique TCR beta chains counted in a later analysis were shared. Measured with immunoSEQ multiplex PCR; TCRdb has only the in-frame clones, and not every one. The V and J calls and clone size are taken from that table; D and trimming were inferred from the DNA. The sample yields about 140,000 clones, 70% to 80% seen once. Trimming cost V 3 bases and J 0 bases, with 12 bases left between them. The CDR3 is 16 amino acids. Germline V gene data show CDR1 as SGHTA and CDR2 as FQGNSA. This entry is derived from a study of cytomegalovirus exposure and HLA in healthy donors. Study-level points and caveats: In a later analysis, parvovirus B19, influenza, CMV and Epstein-Barr virus appeared linked to several top co-occurrence clusters. Another analysis was done later, and it associated approximately 18,000 TCR beta sequences with HLA alleles at 0.05 false discovery rate. Productive rates of about 90% or about 30% were seen for most TCR beta V segments in an earlier analysis.

The chain uses TRBV7-2 and TRBJ1-5; D call uncertain. The TCR originated in a female donor in good health and CMV-seronegative. Material for sequencing was PBMCs. The CDR3 sequence: CASSFKSSDSNQPQHF. The CDR3 DNA is TGTGCCAGCAGCTTCAAGAGTTCCGATAGCAATCAGCCCCAGCATTTT.